The sequence of this T cell receptor (beta chain) was determined in a study of T cells in Graves' hyperthyroidism and ophthalmopathy. There are 15 residues in the CDR3. The V gene's germline CDR1 is SGDLS and CDR2 YYNGEE. V shed 0 bases, J shed 5 bases, and the junction held 7 bases outside the gene matches. RNA transcripts provided the source from which TCR beta CDR3 regions were amplified. The study used the HTBI primer set for a first-round RT-PCR of the TCR CDR3. TCRdb reanalysed the multiplex PCR reads using MiXCR and keeps one entry per CDR3 protein. The table has 550,000 to 850,000 distinct CDR3 sequences, approximately 19% seen once. This clonotype was seen a handful of times.

The V call is TRBV9, the J call TRBJ2-5; 7 bases align to TRBD2. Sequencing input: blood. This receptor was identified in a woman aged 45-65 years with Graves' hyperthyroidism that later progressed to Graves' ophthalmopathy. Here the CDR3 DNA reads TGTGCCAGCAGCGTAGGAACTAGCGTGTATGAGACCCAGTACTTC. It translates to CASSVGTSVYETQYF.